The rows below give T cell receptor beta chains drawn from one sample of a study of blood T cell repertoires in COVID-19. Produced via immunoSEQ multiplex PCR; TCRdb's table is partial and in-frame only. Of approximately 74,000 clones in the sample, around nine tenths were seen once. Sequenced sample: peripheral blood. These receptor sequences come from a woman aged 55-69 years with acute or convalescent COVID-19. CDR3s include the opening cysteine and the closing phenylalanine or tryptophan. Each record gives: CDR3 protein, V gene.

cdr3_aa: CASSPASGTGNEKLFF
v_call: TRBV18

cdr3_aa: CASSGTGGPEAFF
v_call: TRBV2

cdr3_aa: CASSLEVDRRSLINTIYF
v_call: TRBV7-8

cdr3_aa: CASSLGGRTYNSPLHF
v_call: TRBV19

cdr3_aa: CASSHDRGSNQPQHF
v_call: TRBV7-8

cdr3_aa: CASSRLAGVSYEQYF
v_call: TRBV11-2

cdr3_aa: CASSQEFAGGYEQYF
v_call: TRBV4-3

cdr3_aa: CASSPRQGTYEQYF
v_call: TRBV18

cdr3_aa: CASSQVPTGGDEKLFF
v_call: TRBV5-5

cdr3_aa: CSVNPDSTYGYTF
v_call: TRBV29-1

cdr3_aa: CASSFGQGLEKLFF
v_call: TRBV7-9

cdr3_aa: CASSQAQSYTDTQYF
v_call: TRBV3-1/TRBV3-2

cdr3_aa: CASSRGQGANEKLFF
v_call: TRBV28

cdr3_aa: CASSLTGVDYGYTF
v_call: TRBV27

cdr3_aa: CASSIRLDTGELFF
v_call: TRBV19

cdr3_aa: CASSMAGTGLGVGDNQPQHF
v_call: TRBV19

cdr3_aa: CASSSGFALRRVSYNEQFF
v_call: TRBV5-1

cdr3_aa: CASSFTGGAQYF
v_call: TRBV7-9

cdr3_aa: CASSVGLASSYEQYF
v_call: TRBV9

cdr3_aa: CASQAGGNEDTQYF
v_call: TRBV10-3

cdr3_aa: CSVGTGLYQPQHF
v_call: TRBV29-1

cdr3_aa: CASSNGDPSGNTIYF
v_call: TRBV28

cdr3_aa: CASSLTSGSYNEQFF
v_call: TRBV11-2

cdr3_aa: CASSLVSSGELRQFF
v_call: TRBV5-6

cdr3_aa: CASSLSDRVGGYTF
v_call: TRBV28

cdr3_aa: CASSFGLAGLGEQYF
v_call: TRBV5-6

cdr3_aa: CASSLDLAGGKSTDTQYF
v_call: TRBV5-1

cdr3_aa: CAWSRVFNYGYTF
v_call: TRBV30

cdr3_aa: CASSPSKTGRVFF
v_call: TRBV6-2/TRBV6-3

cdr3_aa: CATSRDKSSDEAFF
v_call: TRBV15

cdr3_aa: CASSPHRGAPTQYF
v_call: TRBV3-1/TRBV3-2

cdr3_aa: CASSPRQATIQVLFF
v_call: TRBV7-3

cdr3_aa: CSASLRGGFSNQPQHF
v_call: TRBV20-1

cdr3_aa: CASSSQGGTGELFF
v_call: TRBV2

cdr3_aa: CASSDRGRTEAFF
v_call: TRBV19

cdr3_aa: CASSLYDRGRETEAFF
v_call: TRBV28

cdr3_aa: CASSEGTVGPYEQYF
v_call: TRBV18

cdr3_aa: CASSPSVGSQSPGDTQYF
v_call: TRBV28

cdr3_aa: CATSDPTSGATYNEQFF
v_call: TRBV24-1

cdr3_aa: CASSEAPPGGTYEQYF
v_call: TRBV6-1

cdr3_aa: CASTKTTGGLFYNEQFF
v_call: TRBV7-9

cdr3_aa: CASSISVSSDEQYF
v_call: TRBV19

cdr3_aa: CASSLGQKNYGYTF
v_call: TRBV5-1

cdr3_aa: CASSFERTGELFF
v_call: TRBV5-4

cdr3_aa: CASSLTEKETQYF
v_call: TRBV12-3/TRBV12-4

cdr3_aa: CASSLVRETNEQFF
v_call: TRBV7-2

cdr3_aa: CASSSNGGSGGNEQFF
v_call: TRBV5-1

cdr3_aa: CASSLSGRTQETQYF
v_call: TRBV7-2